The 22 T cell receptor beta chains below were found in one sample sequenced in a study of CD8+CD57+ T cells in acquired aplastic anemia. Sequenced patients had shown CD8+CD57+ cell expansion by flow cytometry. Genomic DNA provided the template from which TCR beta VDJ and CDR3 profiles were obtained. TCRdb used MiXCR to reprocess the reads, holding one entry per CDR3 protein. The sample shows hundreds of thousands of distinct CDR3 sequences, roughly 80% of them seen only once. Sequencing input: sorted CD4+, CD8+, or CD8+CD57+ T cells (not recorded which) from PBMCs. The receptor set was obtained from a human donor with aplastic anemia.

Only a few counts were recorded for this clonotype. The V gene is TRBV10-3, the J gene TRBJ2-3; TRBD2 is a possible D gene (6 bases). Germline V CDR1 and CDR2: ENHRY, SYGVKD. The CDR3 is 15 amino acids. V dropped 10 bases and J dropped 6 bases, with 23 bases sitting between them. CDR3: CATSPLGGESDTQYF. CDR3 nucleotides: TGTGCCACCTCGCCTCTCGGGGGAGAATCCGATACGCAGTATTTT.

The CDR3 reads CASGGGPVVSQTEAFF. The CDR3 region has the DNA TGTGCCAGCGGAGGGGGGCCCGTCGTCTCGCAGACTGAAGCTTTCTTT. The genes are TRBV2 and TRBJ1-1; D perhaps matches TRBD1 (6 bases). Germline V gives CDR1 SNHLY, CDR2 FYNNEI. This CDR3 is built from 16 residues. Trimming stripped 8 bases from V and 5 bases from J, with 24 bases between. The variable domain in full, completed from reference TRBV2 and TRBJ1-1, reads EPEVTQTPSHQVTQMGQEVILRCVPISNHLYFYWYRQILGQKVEFLVSFYNNEISEKSEIFDDQFSVERPDGSNFTLKIRSTKLEDSAMYFCASGGGPVVSQTEAFFGQGTRLTVV.

The gene calls are TRBV9 and TRBJ1-2, with D perhaps TRBD1 (5 bases). With 7 bases removed from V and 11 bases from J, the gap between germline ends came to 27 bases. This CDR3 has 15 residues. Germline CDR1 SGDLS, CDR2 YYNGEE. In DNA, the CDR3 is TGTGCCAGCGGCGCAGGGTCAGGTACGCTGTATTTTTACACCTTC. This sequence encodes CASGAGSGTLYFYTF.

Only a few counts were recorded for this clonotype. At one end, the junction sequence differs from germline, possibly due to a read error. The chain uses TRBV7-2 and TRBJ2-5, with a tentative D call TRBD2 (5 bases). Per the germline V gene, CDR1 is SGHTA and CDR2 is FQGNSA. The CDR3 length is 14 residues. This CDR3 reads CATSMAGSQETQYF. CDR3 coding DNA: TGTGCCACCAGCATGGCGGGCAGCCAAGAGACCCAGTACTTC.

The chain combines TRBV7-8 with TRBJ2-6, with D possibly matching TRBD2 (6 bases). The CDR3 sequence is 17 residues long. Trimming removed 0 bases at V and 13 bases at J, with 22 bases between. CDR1 is SGHVS, CDR2 FQNEAQ, per germline. The CDR3 nucleotides are TGTGCCAGCAGCTTAGCGGGAGGTCCCGATAGGGCGAATGTCCTGACTTTC. Translated: CASSLAGGPDRANVLTF.

V and J are TRBV5-6 and TRBJ2-1; D possibly matches TRBD1 or TRBD2 (6 bases each). Trimming cost V 0 bases and J 9 bases, with 13 bases left between them. Germline V gene data show CDR1 as SGHDT and CDR2 as YYEEEE. The CDR3 extends over 14 amino acids. The CDR3 DNA sequence: TGTGCCAGCAGCTTGGGGAGGGGGATTACTGAGCAGTTCTTC. This translates into CASSLGRGITEQFF.

Details on this clonotype: No conserved phenylalanine or tryptophan is present at the end of the CDR3, so a read error is the likely explanation. Because the CDR3's place on the DNA is in doubt, the DNA is left out and the CDR3 is given as listed by TCRdb. The chain joins TRBV19 to TRBJ2-1. The CDR3 is 15 residues long, ends included. Per the germline V gene, CDR1 is LNHDA and CDR2 is SQIVND (reference sequence). The CDR3 spells CASSIAVRSDNYYFY.

DNA for the CDR3: TGTGCCAGCAGCTCCGCGAGAGGTGATCACACAGATACGCAGTATTTT. Protein product: CASSSARGDHTDTQYF. The chain has TRBV7-2 and TRBJ2-3, with D hard to call. Germline V CDR1 and CDR2: SGHTA, FQGNSA. V dropped 4 bases and J dropped 2 bases, with 16 bases sitting between them. This CDR3 contains 16 residues. Combining the CDR3 with reference TRBV7-2 and TRBJ2-3 gives the whole variable domain GAGVSQSPSNKVTEKGKDVELRCDPISGHTALYWYRQSLGQGLEFLIYFQGNSAPDKSGLPSDRFSAERTGGSVSTLTIQRTQQEDSAVYLCASSSARGDHTDTQYFGPGTRLTVL.

V and J are TRBV7-2 and TRBJ2-5, with a possible D match to TRBD2 (6 bases). Trimming pared 7 bases from V and 14 bases from J, leaving 20 bases between. Germline-derived CDR1 and CDR2 are SGHTA and FQGNSA. CDR3 length: 12 residues. The CDR3 nucleotides read TGTGCCAGCAAGCGGGCTGGCGAGACGAACTACTTC. Encoded protein: CASKRAGETNYF. Drawing the rest from reference TRBV7-2 and TRBJ2-5, the complete variable domain is GAGVSQSPSNKVTEKGKDVELRCDPISGHTALYWYRQSLGQGLEFLIYFQGNSAPDKSGLPSDRFSAERTGGSVSTLTIQRTQQEDSAVYLCASKRAGETNYFGPGTRLLVL.

As for this clonotype: Likely a read error: the CDR3 ends without its conserved phenylalanine or tryptophan. The DNA is left out, because the CDR3 cannot be placed on it with certainty; the CDR3 is given as TCRdb lists it. The rearrangement links TRBV24-1 to TRBJ1-1; the listed D gene, TRBD1, was not tested against the DNA. The CDR3 length equals 16 residues, ends included. From germline, CDR1 is KGHDR and CDR2 SFDVKD. CDR3 sequence reads: CASSDKKTGVNTEAFA.

The chain recombines TRBV7-9 with TRBJ2-3, with 7 bases lining up with TRBD1. Germline lookup yields CDR1 SEHNR and CDR2 FQNEAQ (reference sequence). This CDR3 has 14 residues. V gave up 8 bases and J gave up 11 bases; unmatched junction bases: 16. CDR3 residues: CASGPATGSNEQYF. The CDR3, as DNA: TGTGCCAGCGGCCCCGCGACAGGGTCCAATGAGCAGTATTTT. Using reference TRBV7-9 and TRBJ2-3 for the parts outside the CDR3, the full variable domain is DTGVSQNPRHKITKRGQNVTFRCDPISEHNRLYWYRQTLGQGPEFLTYFQNEAQLEKSRLLSDRFSAERPKGSFSTLEIQRTEQGDSAMYLCASGPATGSNEQYFGPGTRLTVL.

This chain connects TRBV5-6 to TRBJ2-6; D gene ambiguous. The CDR3 has 13 amino acids. Trimming removed 7 bases at V and 4 bases at J, with 9 bases between. In germline, CDR1 is SGHDT, CDR2 YYEEEE. The CDR3 nucleotides read TGTGCCAGCCGGTTGGCAGGGGCCAACGTCCTGACTTTC. Amino acids: CASRLAGANVLTF. Looking up the rest from reference TRBV5-6 and TRBJ2-6 gives the full variable domain: DAGVTQSPTHLIKTRGQQVTLRCSPKSGHDTVSWYQQALGQGPQFIFQYYEEEERQRGNFPDRFSGHQFPNYSSELNVNALLLGDSALYLCASRLAGANVLTFGAGSRLTVL.

The chain couples TRBV20-1 to TRBJ1-1, with unresolved D. With 6 bases removed from V and 11 bases from J, the gap between germline ends came to 19 bases. From germline, CDR1 is DFQATT and CDR2 SNEGSKA (reference sequence). The CDR3 totals 12 residues. CDR3 DNA sequence: TGCAGTGCATGCACATGCGGGAGTACTGCTTTCTTT. It translates to CSACTCGSTAFF.

This clonotype was recorded a few times. The rearrangement joins TRBV6-1 to TRBJ1-2; unclear D gene. The CDR3 is 15 amino acids. The germline CDR1 and CDR2 sequences are MNHNS and SASEGT. Trimming took 2 bases from V and 6 from J, leaving 16 bases between them. The CDR3 reads CASSEQIGGLNGYTF. The CDR3 DNA follows: TGTGCCAGCAGTGAACAGATTGGCGGATTAAATGGCTACACCTTC.

Turning to this clonotype: The germline gene is not matched at one end of the junction; a read error may be the cause. The J gene is TRBJ1-2, the V gene TRBV2; a weak D match, TRBD1 (6 bases). Germline values: CDR1 SNHLY, CDR2 FYNNEI. The CDR3 covers 16 residues. CDR3 protein: CASSLGGRGVNYAYSF. The CDR3 DNA sequence: TGTGCCAGCAGCTTAGGGGGGAGAGGGGTGAATTATGCTTACTCCTTC.

The genes are TRBV7-2 and TRBJ2-7, with TRBD1 matching over 8 bases. The CDR3 totals 14 residues. V lost 5 bases to trimming and J lost 5 bases; unmatched junction nucleotides: 8. Germline assignment: CDR1 SGHTA and CDR2 FQGNSA. CDR3 region: CASSPAVTGDEQYF. The CDR3 DNA reads TGTGCCAGCAGCCCAGCAGTGACAGGGGACGAGCAGTACTTC.

As concerns this clonotype: A read error may account for a junction end that differs from germline. The rearrangement joins TRBV7-8 to TRBJ2-3; D might be TRBD2 (5 bases). From germline, CDR1 is SGHVS and CDR2 FQNEAQ. This CDR3 is built from 15 residues. In DNA, the CDR3 is TGTGCCAGTAGCTTAGGCGGAGGCCCGGAAGATACGCAGTATTTT. Protein: CASSLGGGPEDTQYF.

The J gene is TRBJ2-7, the V gene TRBV7-9; a possible D gene is TRBD2 (5 bases). The CDR3 extends over 14 amino acids. Looked up from germline, CDR1 is SEHNR and CDR2 is FQNEAQ (reference sequence). CDR3 residues: CASSFVQPTGELYV. The CDR3 DNA reads as TGTGCCAGCAGCTTTGTTCAACCGACCGGGGAGCTGTACGTC.

The chain combines TRBV19 with TRBJ1-1; D remains unclear. This CDR3 region has 15 residues. Trimming pared 9 bases from V and 14 bases from J, leaving 31 bases between. Germline loops: CDR1 LNHDA, CDR2 SQIVND (reference sequence). This CDR3 is CASSIDLAANNEEFF. Here the CDR3 DNA reads TGTGCCAGCAGCATAGATCTCGCAGCCAACAATGAAGAGTTCTTT. Full variable domain (rest looked up from reference TRBV19 and TRBJ1-1): DGGITQSPKYLFRKEGQNVTLSCEQNLNHDAMYWYRQDPGQGLRLIYYSQIVNDFQKGDIAEGYSVSREKKESFPLTVTSAQKNPTAFYLCASSIDLAANNEEFFGQGTRLTVV.

As for this clonotype: At one end, the junction sequence differs from germline, possibly due to a read error. The chain carries TRBV12-3 or TRBV12-4 and TRBJ2-3; D is possibly TRBD1 (7 bases). The CDR3 extends over 14 amino acids. The CDR3 spells CASSTAGGQSAPAF. CDR3 nucleotide sequence: TGTGCCAGCAGTACAGCAGGGGGGCAATCAGCCCCAGCATTT.

This chain connects TRBV10-2 to TRBJ1-5, with D hard to call. The CDR3 is made up of 15 amino acids. V gave up 2 bases and J gave up 2 bases, with 10 bases separating them. CDR1 is WSHSY and CDR2 is SAAADI in the germline V gene. Here the CDR3 DNA reads TGCGCCAGCAGTGAGGCGGGATGGGGCAATCAGCCCCAGCATTTT. Protein sequence: CASSEAGWGNQPQHF.

This clonotype was recorded only once. The rearrangement links TRBV11-2 to TRBJ2-7, with TRBD2 identical over 9 bases. The germline V gene encodes CDR1 SGHAT and CDR2 FQNNGV. J lost 1 base, V lost 8 bases, and 18 bases had no gene match. This CDR3 spans 18 amino acids. The CDR3 DNA sequence: TGTGCCAGCGCCGGGACTAGCTTCCGGACAGCCCTTTCCTACGAGCAGTACGTC. Amino acid sequence: CASAGTSFRTALSYEQYV.